These T cell receptor beta chains were read from a single sample in a study of OX40 agonist ivuxolimab in advanced cancers. Produced via immunoSEQ multiplex PCR; TCRdb's table is partial and in-frame only. The sample holds over 30,000 clones, approximately 90% seen once. The sequences come from CD4+ or CD8+ T cells sorted from blood, collected in a trial of the OX40 agonist ivuxolimab. The receptors shown here come from an adult with an advanced solid tumor such as melanoma, head and neck, liver or kidney cancer. Both conserved end residues are part of each CDR3. Fields, in order: V gene, J gene, CDR3 protein.

>TRBV7-2|TRBJ2-3
CASSSPPRGATDTQYF
>TRBV18|TRBJ1-1
CASSPRGENTEAFF
>TRBV10-3|TRBJ2-3
CAISGQGADTQYF
>TRBV5-1|TRBJ1-3
CASSLGRAGLGNTIYF
>TRBV19|TRBJ1-5
CATRLPGLGNQPQHF
>TRBV4-2|TRBJ2-3
CASSQLAGLAGDTQYF
>TRBV28|TRBJ2-2
CASTDANTGELFF
>TRBV27|TRBJ1-6
CASSFNPGLPITNSPLHF
>TRBV18|TRBJ1-3
CASSPAAASGNTIYF
>TRBV5-1|TRBJ1-2
CASSDDRGYGYTF
>TRBV6-6|TRBJ2-7
CASSYSRQSYEQYF
>TRBV6-1|TRBJ1-3
CAIRSEGIGGHTIYF
>TRBV7-9|TRBJ1-2
CASSLGVRGYTF
>TRBV6-4|TRBJ2-1
CASSSSGSSYNEQFF
>TRBV9|TRBJ1-5
CASAGGQGNQPQHF
>TRBV5-1|TRBJ2-1
CASSYNGLAGVYNEQFF
>TRBV5-1|TRBJ2-7
CASSQRTGTGVFEQYF
>TRBV29-1|TRBJ1-1
CSVVGSGNTEAFF
>TRBV10-1|TRBJ1-1
CASRGQGAGTEAFF
>TRBV10-3|TRBJ2-3
CAISLDDSTDTQYF
>TRBV27|TRBJ1-2
CASSLFRGDIYGYTF
>TRBV27|TRBJ2-3
CASSSNTDTQYF